These T cell receptor beta chains were read from a single sample in a study of CD8+CD57+ T cells in acquired aplastic anemia. TCRdb reanalysed the reads using MiXCR and keeps one entry per CDR3 protein. The sample records about 150,000 distinct CDR3 sequences, around 43% being singletons. The sample taken for sequencing was sorted CD4+, CD8+, or CD8+CD57+ T cells (not recorded which) from PBMCs. All receptors come from a human donor with aplastic anemia. The CDR3 runs from the conserved cysteine through the conserved F or W. Fields, in order: J gene, CDR3 length, V gene, clone size, D gene, CDR3 DNA, CDR3 protein. D genes are given only for firm matches. Size values are once, few and many counts, or a class for expanded clones, and some rows have none.

TRBJ1-5 15 TRBV2 many TRBD1 TGTGCCAGCAGGTCACAGGGGGTTAGCAATCAGCCCCAGCATTTT CASRSQGVSNQPQHF
TRBJ2-2 13 TRBV7-3 many - TGTGCCAGCAGTTTGGGGGGCACCGGGGAGCTGTTTTTT CASSLGGTGELFF
TRBJ1-2 12 TRBV29-1 - TRBD1 TGCAGCGTTGTGGACAGGGCCTATGGCTACACCTTC CSVVDRAYGYTF
TRBJ2-7 16 TRBV5-6 many - TGTGCCAGCAGCCAGATCCGAGATTTACTGTTCTACGAGCAGTACTTC CASSQIRDLLFYEQYF
TRBJ1-3 15 TRBV7-6 few TRBD1 TGTGCCAGCAGCCCCAGGGGGCGCGAAGGAAACACCATATATTTT CASSPRGREGNTIYF
TRBJ2-1 12 TRBV19 - - TGTGCCAGTAGTATGCCTAGCAATGAGCAGTTCTTC CASSMPSNEQFF
TRBJ1-5 14 TRBV24-1 - - TGCGCCACCAGTGCGGGGGCAGGCAATCGGCCCCAGCATTTT CATSAGAGNRPQHF
TRBJ1-1 13 TRBV6-1 - - TGTACCAGCAGTGCCCAGGGGACCACTGAAGCTTTCTTT CTSSAQGTTEAFF
TRBJ2-1 14 TRBV20-1 many - TGCAGTGCCGGGCGTGGGGGAGGCACCAATGAGCAGTTCTTC CSAGRGGGTNEQFF
TRBJ2-7 13 TRBV20-1 many - TGCAGTGCTAGTCGCGAGACGCAGGGAGAGCAGTACTTC CSASRETQGEQYF
TRBJ2-2 15 TRBV19 - TRBD2 TGTGCCAGTAGGGGAATAGCGGGGGACACCGGGGAGCTGTTTTTT CASRGIAGDTGELFF
TRBJ1-2 12 TRBV20-1 - TRBD1 TGCAGTGCTGATCGGGACAGGGATGGCTACACCTTC CSADRDRDGYTF
TRBJ1-1 15 TRBV24-1 - TRBD1 TGTGCTAGCCTCCGGGACAGGGGGTTGAACACTGAAGCTTTCTTT CASLRDRGLNTEAFF
TRBJ2-1 12 TRBV6-1 many - TGTGCCAGCAAAACCTCGATGGGGGAGCAGTTCTTC CASKTSMGEQFF
TRBJ1-1 16 TRBV19 many TRBD1 TGTGCCAGTAGTATAAGGGACAGGGCTGTGAGCACTGAAGCTTTCTTT CASSIRDRAVSTEAFF
TRBJ1-5 14 TRBV2 - TRBD1 TGTGCCAGCAGTGATGGACAGGGGAGTCAGCCCCAGCATTTT CASSDGQGSQPQHF
TRBJ2-3 17 TRBV7-3 many TRBD2 TGTGCCAGCAGCCCCAGACTAGCGGGGGGGAGCACAGATACGCAGTATTTT CASSPRLAGGSTDTQYF
TRBJ2-7 12 TRBV10-3 - - TGTGCCATCAGCACGGACAGCTACGAGCAGTACTTC CAISTDSYEQYF
TRBJ2-1 17 TRBV6-2/TRBV6-3 - TRBD1 TGTGCCAGCAGTTACGGGACAGGGCAGATATCCTACAATGAGCAGTTCTTC CASSYGTGQISYNEQFF
TRBJ1-2 15 TRBV12-3/TRBV12-4 - TRBD1 TGTGCCAGCAGCTTAGGACAGGGGCAGGACTATGGCTACACCTTC CASSLGQGQDYGYTF
TRBJ2-1 18 TRBV20-1 - TRBD1 TGCAGTGCTCCCCGGGACAGGGGGCGCGTTAACCCCTACAATGAGCAGTTCTTC CSAPRDRGRVNPYNEQFF
TRBJ2-1 13 TRBV7-7 - - TGTGCTAGCAGCTTATCCCCGAGGAATGAGCAGTTCTTC CASSLSPRNEQFF
TRBJ2-6 14 TRBV10-3 once - TGTGCCATCAGTGGCGGCACTGGGGCCAACGTCCTGACTTTC CAISGGTGANVLTF
TRBJ1-6 14 TRBV19 - - TGTGCCAGTAGTTTGAAATGGGAGGGGTCACCCCTCCACTTT CASSLKWEGSPLHF
TRBJ1-2 15 TRBV4-3 - TRBD1 TGCGCCAGCAGCCGATCGACAGGGGCCAACTATGGCTACACCTTC CASSRSTGANYGYTF
TRBJ2-7 14 TRBV5-1 many - TGCGCCAGCAGCTCGGCCGGGACCCCATACGAGCAGTACTTC CASSSAGTPYEQYF
TRBJ2-2 14 TRBV5-5 many - TGTGCCAGCAGCTTGGATCAGGGAGGCGGGGAGCTGTTTTTT CASSLDQGGGELFF
TRBJ2-7 12 TRBV29-1 - - TGCAGCGTTACGGGGCTCTCCTACGAGCAGTACTTC CSVTGLSYEQYF
TRBJ1-6 14 TRBV16 - - TGTGCCAGCAGCCAATCTACGGGGGGTCAGCCCCTCCACTTT CASSQSTGGQPLHF
TRBJ1-2 15 TRBV5-6 many TRBD1 TGTGCCAGCACCCAGACCCGGACAGGGGTCTATGGCTACACCTTC CASTQTRTGVYGYTF
TRBJ1-2 14 TRBV5-1 - - TGCGCCAGCAGCTTGGAAGTAGGGGTCTATGGCTACACCTTC CASSLEVGVYGYTF
TRBJ1-3 15 TRBV12-3/TRBV12-4 many - TGTGCCAGCAGCACGACGGACAGCTCTGGAAACACCATATATTTT CASSTTDSSGNTIYF
TRBJ1-5 15 TRBV20-1 few TRBD1 TGCAGTGCGGGCGGACTGGGACAGGGTGATCAGCCCCAGCATTTT CSAGGLGQGDQPQHF
TRBJ2-1 15 TRBV19 many - TGTGCCAGTAGTAGTGACAGACCCCCCTACAATGAGCAGTTCTTC CASSSDRPPYNEQFF
TRBJ2-7 14 TRBV9 - - TGTGCCAGCAGCCCCCCCGGGAGCACCTACGAGCAGTACTTC CASSPPGSTYEQYF
TRBJ2-1 16 TRBV11-1 - TRBD2 TGTGCCAGCAGCCCCAAGGGTGGGACTAGCGGAGGCGAGCAGTTCTTC CASSPKGGTSGGEQFF
TRBJ2-3 13 TRBV7-9 - - TGTGCCAGCAGCTTAGAGGCAGGTCATACGCAGTATTTT CASSLEAGHTQYF
TRBJ1-2 14 TRBV6-1 many - TGTGCCAGCAGTGAATATCACAGCTACTATGGCTACACCTTC CASSEYHSYYGYTF
TRBJ2-5 15 TRBV7-7 - - TGTGCTAGCAGCTTAGCGTCCCGTCGAGAAGAGACCCAGTACTTC CASSLASRREETQYF
TRBJ1-5 17 TRBV5-1 few - TGCGCCAGCAGCCCCGGCGGGGGGGCTTATAGCAATCAGCCCCAGCATTTT CASSPGGGAYSNQPQHF
TRBJ2-7 18 TRBV5-1 - - TGCGCCAGCATGTGGACCGCTGGTGACTCGGGGTATTGGCCCGAGCAGTACTTC CASMWTAGDSGYWPEQYF
TRBJ1-6 14 TRBV7-2 - - TGTGCCAGCAGCCCGAGACAGATTAATTCACCCCTCCACTTT CASSPRQINSPLHF
TRBJ2-3 15 TRBV11-2 - TRBD2 TGTGCCAGCAGCTTGGGAGGGGCCGACACAGATACGCAGTATTTT CASSLGGADTDTQYF
TRBJ2-3 16 TRBV11-1 - - TGTGCCAGCAGCCCCGGCGGATGGGTTCGCACAGATACGCAGTATTTT CASSPGGWVRTDTQYF
TRBJ2-7 15 TRBV6-1 many - TGTGCCAGCAGCCCTCTGGGGTTCGGCGACTACGAGCAGTACTTC CASSPLGFGDYEQYF
TRBJ1-2 15 TRBV15 many TRBD1 TGTGCCACCAGCAGACCCGGGACAGGGGTCGGGGGCTACACCTTC CATSRPGTGVGGYTF
TRBJ1-6 17 TRBV27 few - TGTGCCAGCAGTTCCCCCTCAGCTGGCTCCTATAATTCACCCCTCCACTTT CASSSPSAGSYNSPLHF